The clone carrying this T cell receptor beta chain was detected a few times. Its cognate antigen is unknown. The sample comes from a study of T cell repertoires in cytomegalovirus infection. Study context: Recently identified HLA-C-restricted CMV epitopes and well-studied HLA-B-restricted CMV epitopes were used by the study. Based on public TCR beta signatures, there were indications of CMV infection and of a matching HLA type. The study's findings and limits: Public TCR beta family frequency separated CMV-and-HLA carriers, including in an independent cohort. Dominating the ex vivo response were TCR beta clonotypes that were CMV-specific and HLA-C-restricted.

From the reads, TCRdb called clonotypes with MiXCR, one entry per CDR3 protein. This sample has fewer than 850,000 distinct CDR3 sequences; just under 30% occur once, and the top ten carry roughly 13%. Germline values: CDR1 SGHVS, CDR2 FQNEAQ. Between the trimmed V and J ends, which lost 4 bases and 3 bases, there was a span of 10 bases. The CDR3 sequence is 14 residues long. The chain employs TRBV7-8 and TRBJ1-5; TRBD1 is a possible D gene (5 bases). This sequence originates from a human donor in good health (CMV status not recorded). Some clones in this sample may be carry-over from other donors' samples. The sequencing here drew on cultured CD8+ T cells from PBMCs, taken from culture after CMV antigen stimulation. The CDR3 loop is CASSSREDNQPQHF. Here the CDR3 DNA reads TGTGCCAGCAGCTCCAGGGAGGACAATCAGCCCCAGCATTTT.